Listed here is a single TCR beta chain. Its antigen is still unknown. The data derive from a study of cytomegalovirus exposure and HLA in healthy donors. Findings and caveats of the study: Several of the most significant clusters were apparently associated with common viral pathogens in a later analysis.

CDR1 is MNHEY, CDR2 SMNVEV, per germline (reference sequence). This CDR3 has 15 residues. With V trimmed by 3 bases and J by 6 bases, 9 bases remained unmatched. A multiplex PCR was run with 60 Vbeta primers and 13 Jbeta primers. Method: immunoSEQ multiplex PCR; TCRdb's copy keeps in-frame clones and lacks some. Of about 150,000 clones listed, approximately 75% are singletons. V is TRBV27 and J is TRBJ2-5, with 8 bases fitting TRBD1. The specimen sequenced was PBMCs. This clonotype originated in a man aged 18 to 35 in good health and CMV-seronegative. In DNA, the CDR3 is TGTGCCAGCAGTTTCGACAGGGGCGGCGTGAAGACCCAGTACTTC. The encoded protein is CASSFDRGGVKTQYF.